This paragraph reports one T cell receptor delta chain. Its specific antigen is unknown. One base separates it from a far larger clone, so it is likely a read error. Based on the germline V gene, the CDR1 and CDR2 sequences are TSWWSYY and QGS. Its CDR3 holds 23 amino acids, cysteine through phenylalanine. Of all the DNA, just the CDR3 is kept, 69 bases in frame from base 1. Trimming at the junction amounts to 1 base on V and 1 base on J, and the germline ends lie 34 bases apart. The data were obtained in a study of Vγ9Vδ2 T cells in congenital toxoplasmosis (dated by TCRdb to 2020 to 2022). Study-level background: Congenital toxoplasmosis was diagnosed using IgG, IgM and IgA serology, Western blot and an in-house interferon-gamma release assay. In this study, researchers looked at the gamma and delta chain CDR3 repertoires of sorted blood gammadelta T cells, comparing infants congenitally infected with T. gondii against uninfected infants. Infant repertoires were sequenced at 2 months after birth and at 1 year of age. At 2 months, TCR sequencing included about 5 infected and roughly 9 uninfected infants, and at 1 year it included 3 infected and 4 uninfected infants. Here is what the overall study found, with its caveats: Both infected and uninfected infants showed high prevalence of a public TRGV9 clonotype. Compared with uninfected infants, infected infants at 2 months appeared to have fewer N additions in their TRGV9 and TRDV2 CDR3s, and this was especially true for TRDV2-TRDJ1 sequences. Repertoire differences between infected and uninfected infants were less clearly seen at 1 year of age than at 2 months. In 2-month-old infants, germline-encoded fetal-type TRDV2 CDR3 sequences seemed to be more common in infected than in uninfected infants, which suggests a footprint of in utero expansion. Two months was the earliest age with enough suitable sample material for TCR repertoire analysis, so newborn repertoires were not sequenced.

The same treatment, using spiramycin and/or pyrimethamine plus sulfadiazine plus folinic acid, was given to mothers of both infected and uninfected infants. Every infant, whether infected or uninfected, was delivered at term, after more than 37 weeks of gestation. Around 1 mL of blood was used to isolate PBMCs by Lymphoprep gradient centrifugation, after which the PBMCs were cryopreserved in liquid nitrogen and shipped to Belgium. After thawing, the PBMCs were labeled with Zombie NIR viability dye and stained with antibodies against CD3, TCR gammadelta, Vgamma9 and Vdelta2. Sorting of CD3+ TCRgammadelta+ T cells was performed on a FACSAria III, with a mean purity of approximately 98%. For each sample, RNA was extracted from approximately 9,200 sorted gammadelta T cells with the RNeasy Micro Kit. Each infant was born to a mother who had been enrolled with a primary T. gondii infection during pregnancy. Peripheral blood was collected from the infants at an outpatient microbiology and virology center in Pavia, Italy.

Using SuperScript II, cDNA was generated through template-switch reverse transcription, with TRGC- and TRDC-specific primers combined in a single tube. The TRGC primer was designed to bind both the TRGC1 and TRGC2 constant genes. The KAPA Real-Time Library Amplification Kit was used for TRG and TRD amplification, and AMPure XP bead purification was performed between steps. Index PCR with the Nextera XT Index Kit was used to add Illumina sequencing adapters. TRG and TRD amplicons were sequenced on an Illumina MiSeq with the V2 300 kit, giving 150 bp paired-end reads. As for how the authors treated the data: Before any further analysis, FastQC version 0.11.8 was used to check read quality. Reads were mapped to GenBank TRG or TRD reference genes, and MiXCR version 3.0.3 was used to assemble CDR3 sequences. Default MiXCR settings were used with one exception: TRDD gene segments were assembled from 3 consecutive nucleotides instead of 5. N additions, CDR3 length, J segment length and clonotype sharing between samples were computed with VDJtools version 1.2.1. CDR3 sequences that were out of frame or contained stop codons were left out of the analysis. The overlap of infant repertoires with previously published Vgamma9Vdelta2 repertoires from fetal, cord blood and adult blood was compared. In TCRdb, clones were called once more from the public reads by CATT, and rows of identical DNA were later combined. The V and J calls were determined by TCRdb, not by the authors. The sample includes about 710 delta-chain clones, with 40% to 60% observed a single time. The top ten hold about 25% of the sample.

Sequencing was performed on gamma-delta T cells from blood. The chain is made from TRDV1 and TRDJ1, and TRDD3 may be the D gene, going by 6 matching bases. The J gene, missing from TCRdb, was assigned here through DNA to germline matching. The source of this sequence is a child under 10 years old born to a mother with Toxoplasma gondii infection during pregnancy, either congenitally infected or uninfected (not recorded which). The DNA sequence is as follows: TGTGCTCTTGGGGAACATTGCCCCGTCCACCTTATCTCTGGGGCCCCCTCCACCGATAAACTCATCTTT. This sequence encodes CALGEHCPVHLISGAPSTDKLIF.